These T cell receptor beta chains were read from a single sample in a study of T cells in localized non-small cell lung cancer. Generated by immunoSEQ multiplex PCR, the TCRdb table keeps only in-frame clones and is missing some. Of 4,500 to 5,000 clones in the sample, around 30% were seen once. Sequencing was performed on lung tumor tissue, taken before any cancer treatment. The receptors originated from a man between 35 and 75 years old with stage III squamous cell lung carcinoma. CDR3s include the opening cysteine and the closing phenylalanine or tryptophan. The order of the fields is CDR3 length, J gene, V gene, CDR3 protein.

len: 15
j_gene: TRBJ2-7
v_gene: TRBV6-8
CDR3aa: CASNPGQGAWYEQYF

len: 15
j_gene: TRBJ1-5
v_gene: TRBV15
CDR3aa: CATSSEAGRRQPQHF

len: 14
j_gene: TRBJ2-3
v_gene: TRBV11-3
CDR3aa: CASADKGAADTQYF

len: 15
j_gene: TRBJ1-3
v_gene: TRBV11-3
CDR3aa: CASSGLQGSGNTIYF

len: 15
j_gene: TRBJ2-5
v_gene: TRBV5-1
CDR3aa: CASSLAAGRQETQYF

len: 16
j_gene: TRBJ2-5
v_gene: TRBV9
CDR3aa: CASSVGGQGQWETQYF

len: 14
j_gene: TRBJ2-1
v_gene: TRBV12-5
CDR3aa: CASVPGQGYNEQFF

len: 13
j_gene: TRBJ1-1
v_gene: TRBV7-2
CDR3aa: CASSKTENTEAFF

len: 13
j_gene: TRBJ1-2
v_gene: TRBV7-2
CDR3aa: CASSGQGAGGYTF

len: 13
j_gene: TRBJ2-2
v_gene: TRBV6-8
CDR3aa: CAGTKEQTGELFF

len: 14
j_gene: TRBJ1-1
v_gene: TRBV6-8
CDR3aa: CASSLVSPNTEAFF

len: 15
j_gene: TRBJ1-1
v_gene: TRBV30
CDR3aa: CAWSGDRGWNTEAFF

len: 16
j_gene: TRBJ1-1
v_gene: TRBV6-8
CDR3aa: CASSKGQGAYDTEAFF

len: 12
j_gene: TRBJ1-3
v_gene: TRBV16
CDR3aa: CASSREGNTIYF

len: 14
j_gene: TRBJ1-6
v_gene: TRBV19
CDR3aa: CASQLTANNSPLHF

len: 15
j_gene: TRBJ2-5
v_gene: TRBV11-3
CDR3aa: CASSTSGRTKETQYF

len: 15
j_gene: TRBJ1-2
v_gene: TRBV19
CDR3aa: CASSIIGTGTYGYTF

len: 13
j_gene: TRBJ1-1
v_gene: TRBV19
CDR3aa: CASSIPGALEAFF

len: 13
j_gene: TRBJ1-1
v_gene: TRBV10-1
CDR3aa: CASSENINTEAFF

len: 16
j_gene: TRBJ1-2
v_gene: TRBV6-8
CDR3aa: CASSYSISSSNYGYTF

len: 17
j_gene: TRBJ1-6
v_gene: TRBV6-8
CDR3aa: CASSGAGSQFYNSPLHF

len: 13
j_gene: TRBJ1-5
v_gene: TRBV6-8
CDR3aa: CASSYGGNQPQHF